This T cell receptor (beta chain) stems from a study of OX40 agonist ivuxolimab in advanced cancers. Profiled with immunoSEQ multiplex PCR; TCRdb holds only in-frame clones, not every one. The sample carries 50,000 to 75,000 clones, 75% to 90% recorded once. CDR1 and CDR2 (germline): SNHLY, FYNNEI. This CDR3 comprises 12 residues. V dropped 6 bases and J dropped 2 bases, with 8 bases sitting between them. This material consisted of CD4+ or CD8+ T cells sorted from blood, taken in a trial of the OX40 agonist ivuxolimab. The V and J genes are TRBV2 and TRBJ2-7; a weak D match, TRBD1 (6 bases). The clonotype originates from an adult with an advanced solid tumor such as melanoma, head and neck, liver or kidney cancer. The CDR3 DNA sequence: TGTGCCAGCAGGAAGGGGGCCTACGAGCAGTACTTC. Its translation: CASRKGAYEQYF.